This T cell receptor beta chain was sequenced during a study of monozygotic twins with inflammatory bowel disease. cDNA synthesis was performed in eight separate reactions for each sample. The authors ran two nested PCRs of around 15 and 9 cycles on TCRalpha and TCRbeta cDNA. TCRdb re-called the 5' RACE reads and catalogs CDR3 proteins one per entry, DNA excluded. Its table records about 300,000 distinct CDR3 sequences. Researchers collected approximately 2.7 ml of blood per donor. The CDR3 covers 16 residues. Germline V gives CDR1 LNHDA, CDR2 SQIVND (reference sequence). The receptor comes from a human donor with ulcerative colitis or Crohn's disease, or a healthy co-twin of an affected twin (not recorded which). The sequencing input was blood. This rearrangement joins TRBV19 to TRBJ2-5; the TCRdb call, TRBD2, lacks DNA for checking. The CDR3 reads CASSSWTAARWETQYF.